This T cell receptor beta chain derives from a study of blood T cell repertoires in COVID-19. Turning to the study itself: COVID-19 samples from acute and convalescent phases originated in the United States, Italy and Spain. The analysed material was cDNA or gDNA that came from T cells, B-cell-depleted T cells, or PBMCs.

Authors' processing steps: Amplifying reference gene primers gave estimates of nucleated cell counts. The repertoire was sequenced with immunoSEQ multiplex PCR; TCRdb's copy has only in-frame clones and lacks some. The V and J calls and clone size come from that table; D and trimming were worked out from the DNA. The data hold about 140,000 clones, with 90% observed a single time. This receptor was identified in an elderly woman with acute or convalescent COVID-19. Sequencing used peripheral blood.

The DNA for the CDR3 is TGTGCCAGCAGTTTCCCCTCCAGGGGCGCCGATGGCTACACCTTC. Its translation is CASSFPSRGADGYTF. The rearrangement joins TRBV28 to TRBJ1-2; TRBD1 might be the D (6 bases). CDR1 and CDR2 (germline): MDHEN, SYDVKM. There are 15 residues in the CDR3. V shed 3 bases and J shed 6 bases, with 17 bases lying between them.